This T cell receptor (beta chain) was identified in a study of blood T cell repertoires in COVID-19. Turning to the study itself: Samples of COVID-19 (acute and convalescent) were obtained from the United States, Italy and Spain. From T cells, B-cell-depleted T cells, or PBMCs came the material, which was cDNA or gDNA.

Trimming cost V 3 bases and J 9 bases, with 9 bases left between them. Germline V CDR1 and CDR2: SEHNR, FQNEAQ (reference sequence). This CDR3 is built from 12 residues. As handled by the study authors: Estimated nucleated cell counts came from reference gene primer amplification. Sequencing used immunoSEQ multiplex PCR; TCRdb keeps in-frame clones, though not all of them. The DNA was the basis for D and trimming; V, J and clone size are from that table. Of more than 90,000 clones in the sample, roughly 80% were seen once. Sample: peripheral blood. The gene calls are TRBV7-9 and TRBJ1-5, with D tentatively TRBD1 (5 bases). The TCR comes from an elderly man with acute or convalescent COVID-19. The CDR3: CASSLAQGPQHF. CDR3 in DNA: TGTGCCAGCAGCTTGGCTCAGGGGCCCCAGCATTTT.